These T cell receptor beta chains were read from a single sample in a study of technical replicates of blood from several donors. This table comes from immunoSEQ multiplex PCR, and its TCRdb copy is limited to in-frame clones, with some not included. Of about 70,000 clones in the sample, about 96% were seen once. Sequenced sample: T cells isolated from PBMCs. These receptors all stem from a human donor in good health. Each CDR3 is given with its conserved first and last residue. A D gene is named only where the DNA matches it firmly. Clone size is not always given. Where it is, it says once, few, many or a class for expanded clones.

j_call clone_size cdr3_length d_call v_call cdr3_nt cdr3_aa
TRBJ2-3 . 15 TRBD1 TRBV6-1 TGTGCCAGCAGGTACAGGGGTTCTTCCCCAGATACGCAGTATTTT CASRYRGSSPDTQYF
TRBJ2-7 . 14 TRBD1 TRBV25-1 TGTGCCAGCAGTGAATCCAGGGGGCTGTACGAGCAGTACTTC CASSESRGLYEQYF
TRBJ2-1 . 15 TRBD2 TRBV6-4 TGTGCCAGCAGCGATAGCGGGAGCTCCTACAATGAGCAGTTCTTC CASSDSGSSYNEQFF
TRBJ2-1 . 18 . TRBV5-1 TGCGCCAGCAGCTTTCTAATACCGGACGGGGGCTCCTACAATGAGCAGTTCTTC CASSFLIPDGGSYNEQFF
TRBJ2-2 . 12 . TRBV5-8 TGTGCAAGCACGGGACTCTTGGGGGAGCTGTTTTTT CASTGLLGELFF
TRBJ2-1 once 15 TRBD2 TRBV2 TGTGCCAGCAGTTATAGCGGGAGCTCCTACAATGAGCAGTTCTTC CASSYSGSSYNEQFF
TRBJ1-5 . 16 . TRBV28 TGTGCCAGCAGTTTGAAGGGGTGGTATAGCAATCAGCCCCAGCATTTT CASSLKGWYSNQPQHF
TRBJ2-3 . 14 TRBD2 TRBV18 TGTGCCAGTCGACAGCGGGGGGGCACAGATACGCAGTATTTT CASRQRGGTDTQYF
TRBJ2-1 . 16 TRBD1 TRBV7-7 TGTGCTAGCAGCCCGGGGACAGGGGCATCCTACAATGAGCAGTTCTTC CASSPGTGASYNEQFF
TRBJ1-4 few 15 . TRBV1 TGCACCAGCAGCCAAGGCCGACAGCCTAATGAAAAACTGTTTTTT CTSSQGRQPNEKLFF
TRBJ1-1 . 15 TRBD1 TRBV5-1 TGCGCCAGCAGCCCCTCCGGGACAGCGAACACTGAAGCTTTCTTT CASSPSGTANTEAFF
TRBJ1-5 . 16 TRBD1 TRBV27 TGTGCCAGCAGGATAACAGGGGGTAGGGACAATCAGCCCCAGCATTTT CASRITGGRDNQPQHF
TRBJ2-5 once 15 . TRBV7-2 TGTGCCAGCAGCCTAGAGCACAGAACACAAGAGACCCAGTACTTC CASSLEHRTQETQYF
TRBJ2-1 once 14 TRBD2 TRBV7-8 TGTGCCAGCAGCTCACCGACTAGCGGGTGGGAGCAGTTCTTC CASSSPTSGWEQFF
TRBJ1-1 . 13 . TRBV6-6 TGTGCCAGCAGTCCCCGTCGCGGAACTGAAGCTTTCTTT CASSPRRGTEAFF
TRBJ1-4 . 16 TRBD1 TRBV4-2 TGTGCCAGCAGCCAAGATTGGGGACAGGGTCGCGAAAAACTGTTTTTT CASSQDWGQGREKLFF
TRBJ2-1 . 15 TRBD2 TRBV4-1 TGCGCCAGCAGCCCCACTAGCGGGTCCTACAATGAGCAGTTCTTC CASSPTSGSYNEQFF
TRBJ1-1 . 16 TRBD1 TRBV28 TGTGCCAGCCACACGCCCGCACACAGGGGGGGCACTGAAGCTTTCTTT CASHTPAHRGGTEAFF
TRBJ2-7 . 15 . TRBV2 TGTGCCAGCAGGGAACCGGGGGACTCATCCTACGAGCAGTACTTC CASREPGDSSYEQYF
TRBJ1-2 once 14 . TRBV27 TGTGCCAGCAGTTCAACGGGACACCAAGTCGGCTACACCTTC CASSSTGHQVGYTF
TRBJ1-1 . 14 TRBD1 TRBV27 TGTGCCAGCAGCTGGAACACAGGGGGCGATGAAGCTTTCTTT CASSWNTGGDEAFF
TRBJ2-7 . 20 TRBD2 TRBV4-1 TGCGCCAGCAGCCAAGGCCCTGGGCTAGCGGGAGGGTGGAGGTCCTACGAGCAGTACTTC CASSQGPGLAGGWRSYEQYF
TRBJ2-7 . 13 . TRBV5-1 TGCGCCAGCAGCTTTACAGACCCCTACGAGCAGTACTTC CASSFTDPYEQYF
TRBJ2-3 . 14 . TRBV30 TGTGCCTGGAGTCCGGGGAGGTTCACAGATACGCAGTATTTT CAWSPGRFTDTQYF
TRBJ1-4 . 12 . TRBV28 TGTGCCAGCAGGAGGGTTCGAGAAAAACTGTTTTTT CASRRVREKLFF
TRBJ2-1 . 15 TRBD2 TRBV10-2 TGCGCCAGCAGGAGCGGGGACTCGTCCTACAATGAGCAGTTCTTC CASRSGDSSYNEQFF
TRBJ1-5 . 15 TRBD1 TRBV27 TGTGCCAGCAGTTTATACGGGACAGTAAATCAGCCCCAGCATTTT CASSLYGTVNQPQHF
TRBJ2-7 . 15 . TRBV27 TGTGCCAGCAGCTCCGAGGGACACCCAGTCTACGAGCAGTACTTC CASSSEGHPVYEQYF
TRBJ2-7 . 14 . TRBV7-2 TGTGCCAGCAGACGGACAGGAACGGGGGTCGAGCAGTACTTC CASRRTGTGVEQYF